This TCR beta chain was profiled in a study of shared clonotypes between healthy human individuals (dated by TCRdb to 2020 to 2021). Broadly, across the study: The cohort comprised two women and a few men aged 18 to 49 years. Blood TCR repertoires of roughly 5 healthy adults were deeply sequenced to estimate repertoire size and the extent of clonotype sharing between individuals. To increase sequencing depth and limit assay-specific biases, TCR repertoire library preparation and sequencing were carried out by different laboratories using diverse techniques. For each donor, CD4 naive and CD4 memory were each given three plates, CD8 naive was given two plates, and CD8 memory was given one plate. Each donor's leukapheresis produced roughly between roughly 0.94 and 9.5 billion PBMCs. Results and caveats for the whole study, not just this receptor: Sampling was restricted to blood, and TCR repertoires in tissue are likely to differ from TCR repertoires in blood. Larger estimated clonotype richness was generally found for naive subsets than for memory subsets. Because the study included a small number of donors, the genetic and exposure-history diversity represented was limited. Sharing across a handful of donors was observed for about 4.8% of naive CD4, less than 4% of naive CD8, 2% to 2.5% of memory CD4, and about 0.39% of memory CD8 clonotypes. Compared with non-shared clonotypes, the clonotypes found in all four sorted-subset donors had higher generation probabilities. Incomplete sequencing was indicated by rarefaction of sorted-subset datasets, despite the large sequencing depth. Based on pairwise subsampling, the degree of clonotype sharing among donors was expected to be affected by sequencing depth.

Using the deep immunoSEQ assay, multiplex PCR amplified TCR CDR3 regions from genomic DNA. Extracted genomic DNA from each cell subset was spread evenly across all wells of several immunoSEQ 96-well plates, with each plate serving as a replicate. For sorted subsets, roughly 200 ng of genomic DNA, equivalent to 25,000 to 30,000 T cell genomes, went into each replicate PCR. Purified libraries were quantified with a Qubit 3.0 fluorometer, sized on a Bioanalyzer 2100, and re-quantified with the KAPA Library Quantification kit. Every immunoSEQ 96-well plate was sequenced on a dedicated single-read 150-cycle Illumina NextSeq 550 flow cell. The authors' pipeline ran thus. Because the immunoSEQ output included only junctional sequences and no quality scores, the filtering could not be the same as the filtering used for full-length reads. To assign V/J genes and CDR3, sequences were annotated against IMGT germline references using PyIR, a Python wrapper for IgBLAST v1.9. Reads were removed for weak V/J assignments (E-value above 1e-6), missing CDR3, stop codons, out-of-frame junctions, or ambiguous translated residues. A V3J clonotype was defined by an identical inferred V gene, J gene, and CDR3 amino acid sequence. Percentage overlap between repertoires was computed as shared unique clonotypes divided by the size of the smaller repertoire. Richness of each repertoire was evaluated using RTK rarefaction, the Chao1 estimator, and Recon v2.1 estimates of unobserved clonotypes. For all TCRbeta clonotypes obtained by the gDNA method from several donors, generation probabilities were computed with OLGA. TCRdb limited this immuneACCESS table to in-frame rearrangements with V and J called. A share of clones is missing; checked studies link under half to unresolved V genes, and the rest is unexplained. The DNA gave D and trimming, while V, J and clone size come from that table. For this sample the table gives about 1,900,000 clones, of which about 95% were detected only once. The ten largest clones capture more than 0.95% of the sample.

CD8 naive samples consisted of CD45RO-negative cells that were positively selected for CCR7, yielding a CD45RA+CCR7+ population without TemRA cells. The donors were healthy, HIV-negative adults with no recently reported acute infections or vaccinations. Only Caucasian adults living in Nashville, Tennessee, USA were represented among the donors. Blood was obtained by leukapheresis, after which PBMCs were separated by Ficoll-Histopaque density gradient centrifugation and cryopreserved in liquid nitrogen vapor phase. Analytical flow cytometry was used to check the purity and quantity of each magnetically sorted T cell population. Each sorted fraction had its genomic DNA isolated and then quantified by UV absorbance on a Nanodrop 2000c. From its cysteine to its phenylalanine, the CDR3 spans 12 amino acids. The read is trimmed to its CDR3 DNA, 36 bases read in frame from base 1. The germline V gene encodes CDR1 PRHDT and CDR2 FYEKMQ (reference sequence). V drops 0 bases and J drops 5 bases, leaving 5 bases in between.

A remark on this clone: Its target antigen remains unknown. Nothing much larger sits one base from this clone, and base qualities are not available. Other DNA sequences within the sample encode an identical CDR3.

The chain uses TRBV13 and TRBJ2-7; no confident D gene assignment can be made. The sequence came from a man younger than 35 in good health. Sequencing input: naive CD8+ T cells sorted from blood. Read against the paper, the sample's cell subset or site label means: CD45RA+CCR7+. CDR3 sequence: CASSLGSDEQYF. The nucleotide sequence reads TGTGCCAGCAGCTTAGGCTCGGACGAGCAGTACTTC. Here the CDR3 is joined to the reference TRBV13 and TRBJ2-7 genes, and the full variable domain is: AAGVIQSPRHLIKEKRETATLKCYPIPRHDTVYWYQQGPGQDPQFLISFYEKMQSDKGSIPDRFSAQQFSDYHSELNMSSLELGDSALYFCASSLGSDEQYFGPGTRLTVT.